This TCR beta chain emerged from a study of CD8+ T cells in alopecia areata. Study in general: For the treated group, dosing was oral tofacitinib at 5 to 10 mg twice daily. The tofacitinib course ran for 6 to 18 months and was followed by 6 months off drug.

The sequencing template was cDNA reverse transcribed from extracted RNA. Method: immunoSEQ multiplex PCR; TCRdb's copy keeps in-frame clones and lacks some. Seen here are 110,000 to 150,000 clones, about 56% observed once, and the top ten hold 15%. Treatment in this sample: oral pan-JAK inhibitor, 5-10 mg twice daily. Patients with alopecia areata provided lesional scalp punch biopsies as well as peripheral blood. It was from PBMCs that CD4+ and CD8+ T cells were sorted. V shed 1 base and J shed 0 bases, with 9 bases lying between them. The CDR3 has 15 amino acids. Germline assignment: CDR1 LNHDA and CDR2 SQIVND (reference sequence).

The V call is TRBV19, the J call TRBJ1-1; D gene ambiguous. The receptor was derived from a human donor with alopecia areata. This specimen was CD8+ T cells sorted from blood, taken at week 4, from a patient treated with tofacitinib. CDR3 protein: CASSIGPTMNTEAFF. CDR3 in DNA: TGTGCCAGTAGTATAGGCCCAACGATGAACACTGAAGCTTTCTTT.